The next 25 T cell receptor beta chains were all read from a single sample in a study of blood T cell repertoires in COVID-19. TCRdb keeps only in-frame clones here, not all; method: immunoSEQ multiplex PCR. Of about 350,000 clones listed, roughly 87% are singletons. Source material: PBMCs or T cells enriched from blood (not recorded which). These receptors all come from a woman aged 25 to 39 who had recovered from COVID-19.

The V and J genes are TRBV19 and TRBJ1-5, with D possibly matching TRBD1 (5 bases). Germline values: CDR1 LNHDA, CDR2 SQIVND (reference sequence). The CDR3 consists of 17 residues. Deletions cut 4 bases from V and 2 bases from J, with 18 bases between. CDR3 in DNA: TGTGCCAGTAGTACCCCTTCGGGGGGGAAGGGCAATCAGCCCCAGCATTTT. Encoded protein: CASSTPSGGKGNQPQHF.

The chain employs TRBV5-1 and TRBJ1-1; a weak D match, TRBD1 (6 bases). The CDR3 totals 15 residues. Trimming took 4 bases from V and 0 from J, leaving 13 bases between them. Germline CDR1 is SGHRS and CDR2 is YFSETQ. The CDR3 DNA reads TGCGCCAGCAGCCCGACAGGTCCTATGAACACTGAAGCTTTCTTT. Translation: CASSPTGPMNTEAFF.

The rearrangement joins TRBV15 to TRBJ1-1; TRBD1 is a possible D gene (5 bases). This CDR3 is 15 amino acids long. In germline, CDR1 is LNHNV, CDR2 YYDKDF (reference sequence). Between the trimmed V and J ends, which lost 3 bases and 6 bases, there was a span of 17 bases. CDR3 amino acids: CATSRGGARRSEAFF. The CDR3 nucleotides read TGTGCCACCAGCAGGGGTGGGGCAAGACGTTCTGAAGCTTTCTTT.

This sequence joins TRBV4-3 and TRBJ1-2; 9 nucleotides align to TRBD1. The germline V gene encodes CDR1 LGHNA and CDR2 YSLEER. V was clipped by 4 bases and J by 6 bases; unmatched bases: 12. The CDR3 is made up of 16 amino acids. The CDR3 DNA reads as TGCGCCAGCAGCCCAGACTATTTGACAGGGGGAGATGGCTACACCTTC. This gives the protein CASSPDYLTGGDGYTF.

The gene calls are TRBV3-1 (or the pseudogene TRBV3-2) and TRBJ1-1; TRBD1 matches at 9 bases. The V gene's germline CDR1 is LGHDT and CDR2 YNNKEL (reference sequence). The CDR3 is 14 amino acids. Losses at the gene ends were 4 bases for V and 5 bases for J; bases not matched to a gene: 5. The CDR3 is CASSLPDRGTEAFF. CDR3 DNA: TGTGCCAGCAGCCTCCCGGACAGGGGAACTGAAGCTTTCTTT.

In nucleotides, the CDR3 is TGTGCCAGTAGTACCCGGGACAGGGGCAAAGCTAACTATGGCTACACCTTC. Translation gives CASSTRDRGKANYGYTF. This rearrangement joins TRBV19 to TRBJ1-2; 10 bases fit TRBD1. The CDR3 covers 17 residues. The V gene's germline CDR1 is LNHDA and CDR2 SQIVND (reference sequence). The J segment lost 0 bases and the V segment lost 4 bases, leaving 8 bases of the junction unmatched.

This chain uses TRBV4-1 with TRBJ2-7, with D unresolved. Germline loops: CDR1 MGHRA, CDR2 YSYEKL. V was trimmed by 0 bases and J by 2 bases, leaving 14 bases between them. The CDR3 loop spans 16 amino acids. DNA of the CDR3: TGCGCCAGCAGCCAAGATCCCCAAGATACTCCCTACGAGCAGTACTTC. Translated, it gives CASSQDPQDTPYEQYF.

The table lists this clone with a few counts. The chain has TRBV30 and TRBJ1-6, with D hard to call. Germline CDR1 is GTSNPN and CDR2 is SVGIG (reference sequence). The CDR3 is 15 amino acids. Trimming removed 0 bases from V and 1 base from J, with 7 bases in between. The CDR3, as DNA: TGTGCCTGGAGTGTACTGCGGTCCTATAATTCACCCCTCCACTTT. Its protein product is CAWSVLRSYNSPLHF.

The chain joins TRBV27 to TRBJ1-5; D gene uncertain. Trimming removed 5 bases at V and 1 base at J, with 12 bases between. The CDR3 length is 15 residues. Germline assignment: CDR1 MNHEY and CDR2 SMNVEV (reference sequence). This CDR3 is CASSPTRGSNQPQHF. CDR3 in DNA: TGTGCCAGCAGTCCAACCCGAGGGAGCAATCAGCCCCAGCATTTT.

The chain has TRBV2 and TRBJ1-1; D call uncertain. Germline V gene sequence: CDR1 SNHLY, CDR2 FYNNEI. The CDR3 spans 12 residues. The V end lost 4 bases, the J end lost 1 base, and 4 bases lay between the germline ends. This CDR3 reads CASSGGNTEAFF. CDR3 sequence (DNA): TGTGCCAGCAGTGGCGGGAACACTGAAGCTTTCTTT.

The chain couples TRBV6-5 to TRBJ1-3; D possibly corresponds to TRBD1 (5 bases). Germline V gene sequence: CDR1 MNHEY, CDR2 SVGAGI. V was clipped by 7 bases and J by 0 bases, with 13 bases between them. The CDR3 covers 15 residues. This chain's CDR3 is CASTQTGFSGNTIYF. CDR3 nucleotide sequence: TGTGCCAGCACCCAAACAGGCTTCTCTGGAAACACCATATATTTT.

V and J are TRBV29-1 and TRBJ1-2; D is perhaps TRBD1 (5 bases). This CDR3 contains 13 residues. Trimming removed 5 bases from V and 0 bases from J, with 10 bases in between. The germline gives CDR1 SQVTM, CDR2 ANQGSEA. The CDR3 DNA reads TGCAGCGTTCCCAGGGAGGCTAACTATGGCTACACCTTC. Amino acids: CSVPREANYGYTF.

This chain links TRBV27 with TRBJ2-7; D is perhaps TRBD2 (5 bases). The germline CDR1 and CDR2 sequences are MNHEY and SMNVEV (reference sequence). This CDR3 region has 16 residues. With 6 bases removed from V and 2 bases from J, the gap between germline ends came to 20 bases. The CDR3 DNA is TGTGCCAGCAGCCCTAACTTAGGGCCGGAGGCCTACGAGCAGTACTTC. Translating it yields CASSPNLGPEAYEQYF.

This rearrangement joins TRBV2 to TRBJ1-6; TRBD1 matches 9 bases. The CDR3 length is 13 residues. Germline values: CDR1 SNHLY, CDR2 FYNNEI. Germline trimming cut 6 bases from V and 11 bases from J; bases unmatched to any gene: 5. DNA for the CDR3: TGTGCCAGCAGGGGACAGGGTCGGACACCCCTCCACTTT. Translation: CASRGQGRTPLHF.

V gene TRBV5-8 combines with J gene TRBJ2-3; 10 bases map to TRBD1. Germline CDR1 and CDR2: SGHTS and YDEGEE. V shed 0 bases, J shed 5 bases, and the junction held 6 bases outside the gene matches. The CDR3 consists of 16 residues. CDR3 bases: TGTGCCAGCAGCTTGGACACGGGACAGGGGAGAGATACGCAGTATTTT. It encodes CASSLDTGQGRDTQYF.

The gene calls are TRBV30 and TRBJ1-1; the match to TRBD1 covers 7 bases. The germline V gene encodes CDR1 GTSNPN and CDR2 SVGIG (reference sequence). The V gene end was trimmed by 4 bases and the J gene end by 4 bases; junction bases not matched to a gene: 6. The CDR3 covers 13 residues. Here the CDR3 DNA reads TGTGCCTGGACAGGGCAGGGGGTCACTGAAGCTTTCTTT. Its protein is CAWTGQGVTEAFF.

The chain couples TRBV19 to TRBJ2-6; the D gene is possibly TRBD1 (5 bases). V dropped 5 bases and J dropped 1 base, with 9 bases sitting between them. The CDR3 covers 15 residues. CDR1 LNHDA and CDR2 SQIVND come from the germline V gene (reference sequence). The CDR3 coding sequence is TGTGCCAGTAGTGCCAGGGTGTCTGGGGCCAACGTCCTGACTTTC. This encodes CASSARVSGANVLTF.

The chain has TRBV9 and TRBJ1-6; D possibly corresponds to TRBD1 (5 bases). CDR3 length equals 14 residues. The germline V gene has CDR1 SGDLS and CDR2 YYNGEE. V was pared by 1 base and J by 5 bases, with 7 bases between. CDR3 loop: CASSVKQDNSPLHF. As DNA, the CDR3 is TGTGCCAGCAGCGTAAAACAGGATAATTCACCCCTCCACTTT.

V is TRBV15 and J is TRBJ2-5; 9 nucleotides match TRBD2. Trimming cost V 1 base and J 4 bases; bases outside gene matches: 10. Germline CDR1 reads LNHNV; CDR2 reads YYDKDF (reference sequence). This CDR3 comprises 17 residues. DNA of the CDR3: TGTGCCACCAGCAGAGGGGGCGGGGGGGCCTTGGGAGAGACCCAGTACTTC. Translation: CATSRGGGGALGETQYF.

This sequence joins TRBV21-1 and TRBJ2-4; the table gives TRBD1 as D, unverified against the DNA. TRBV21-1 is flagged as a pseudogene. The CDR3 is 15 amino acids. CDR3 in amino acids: CATKPGQGAKNIQYF. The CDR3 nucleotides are TGTGCCACCAAACCGGGACAGGGAGCCAAAAACATTCAGTACTTC.

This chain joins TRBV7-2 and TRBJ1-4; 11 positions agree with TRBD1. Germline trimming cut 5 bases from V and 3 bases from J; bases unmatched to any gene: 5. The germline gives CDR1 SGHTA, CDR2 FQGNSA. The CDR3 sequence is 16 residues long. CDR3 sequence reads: CASSRGQGVPNEKLFF. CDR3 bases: TGTGCCAGCAGCCGGGGACAGGGGGTTCCTAATGAAAAACTGTTTTTT.

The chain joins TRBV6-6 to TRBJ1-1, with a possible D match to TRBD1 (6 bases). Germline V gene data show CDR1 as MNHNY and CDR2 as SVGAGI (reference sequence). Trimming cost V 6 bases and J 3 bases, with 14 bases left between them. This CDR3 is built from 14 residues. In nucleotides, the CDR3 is TGTGCCAGCAGGGGGCGGGGGCAGCACACTGAAGCTTTCTTT. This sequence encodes CASRGRGQHTEAFF.

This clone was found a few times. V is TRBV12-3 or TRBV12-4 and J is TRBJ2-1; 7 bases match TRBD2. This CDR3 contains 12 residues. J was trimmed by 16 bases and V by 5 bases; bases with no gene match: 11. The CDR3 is CASSRGRGVVFF. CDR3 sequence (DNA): TGTGCCAGCAGTCGTGGACGGGGGGTTGTCTTCTTC.

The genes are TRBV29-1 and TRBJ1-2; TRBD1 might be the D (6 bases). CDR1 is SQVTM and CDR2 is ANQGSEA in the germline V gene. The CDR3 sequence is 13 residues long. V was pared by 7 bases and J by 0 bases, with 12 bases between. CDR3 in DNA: TGCAGCGCCGCGGGGGCAACTAACTATGGCTACACCTTC. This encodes CSAAGATNYGYTF.

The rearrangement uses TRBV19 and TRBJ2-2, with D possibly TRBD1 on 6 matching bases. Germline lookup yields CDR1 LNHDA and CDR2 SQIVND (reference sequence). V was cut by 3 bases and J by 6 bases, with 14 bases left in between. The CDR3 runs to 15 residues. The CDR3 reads CASSIGRKGAGELFF. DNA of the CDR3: TGTGCCAGTAGTATCGGGCGGAAGGGGGCCGGGGAGCTGTTTTTT.